These 31 T cell receptor beta chains were all obtained from the same sample, sequenced in a study of blood T cell repertoires in COVID-19 (dated by TCRdb to about 2020). The library was prepared using the immunoSEQ multiplex PCR assay. TCRdb carries this immuneACCESS record with in-frame sequences only. Its versions omit some clonotypes, under half of them owing to an unresolved V gene in the studies checked, with the rest unexplained. The sample contains around 210,000 clones, around four fifths of them found a single time. The top ten hold approximately 0.97% of the sample. Sequenced sample: peripheral blood. These receptors all come from a man aged 55 to 70 with COVID-19, enrolled during active disease.

This chain joins TRBV4-1 and TRBJ1-5, with D uncertain. The germline V gene has CDR1 MGHRA and CDR2 YSYEKL. Trimming shortened V by 1 base and J by 5 bases, and 9 bases separated the two germline ends. The CDR3 totals 14 residues. For the CDR3, the DNA is TGCGCCAGCAGCCAAGTACAAGAGGATCAGCCCCAGCATTTT. The encoded protein is CASSQVQEDQPQHF.

The rearrangement joins TRBV2 to TRBJ1-5; perhaps TRBD1 as D (5 bases). CDR1 is SNHLY and CDR2 is FYNNEI in the germline V gene. Deletions cut 4 bases from V and 7 bases from J, with 20 bases between. The CDR3 sequence is 16 residues long. CDR3 region: CASSVLGGAGIQPQHF. The CDR3 DNA is TGTGCCAGCAGTGTTTTGGGAGGGGCTGGAATCCAGCCCCAGCATTTT.

This clone occurred many times. Other nucleotide sequences in the sample specify the same CDR3. The chain employs TRBV28 and TRBJ2-7; TRBD1 aligns across 7 bases. V lost 1 base and J lost 4; bases outside the gene matches: 1. The germline V gene has CDR1 MDHEN and CDR2 SYDVKM. This CDR3 has 13 amino acids. CDR3 coding DNA: TGTGCCAGCAGTTTATCCAGGGGGTACGAGCAGTACTTC. The encoded protein is CASSLSRGYEQYF.

The chain recombines TRBV5-1 with TRBJ1-2, with 12 bases matching TRBD1. CDR3 length equals 15 residues. Germline lookup yields CDR1 SGHRS and CDR2 YFSETQ. V lost 4 bases and J lost 4; bases outside the gene matches: 5. CDR3 bases: TGCGCCAGCAGCCCCGTGGGACAGGGGGCCTATGGCTACACCTTC. Translated, it gives CASSPVGQGAYGYTF.

The chain links TRBV3-1 (or the pseudogene TRBV3-2) to TRBJ2-2; the D gene is possibly TRBD1 (5 bases). Deletions cut 5 bases from V and 8 bases from J, with 27 bases between. CDR3 length: 18 residues. In germline, CDR1 is LGHDT, CDR2 YNNKEL (reference sequence). The CDR3 loop is CASSGRRPIRGGNGELFF. The CDR3, as DNA: TGTGCCAGCAGCGGAAGACGACCCATTAGGGGTGGTAATGGGGAGCTGTTTTTT.

The chain has TRBV5-4 and TRBJ2-2; the match to TRBD1 covers 7 bases. The V gene end was trimmed by 4 bases and the J gene end by 7 bases; junction bases not matched to a gene: 7. Germline CDR1 SGHNT, CDR2 YYREEE (reference sequence). The CDR3 is made up of 14 amino acids. The CDR3 sequence: CASSQMTGYGELFF. CDR3 DNA sequence: TGTGCCAGCAGCCAGATGACAGGGTACGGGGAGCTGTTTTTT.

The chain employs TRBV28 and TRBJ1-6; no clear D. V dropped 3 bases and J dropped 6 bases, with 18 bases sitting between them. CDR3 length: 17 residues. Germline CDR1 and CDR2: MDHEN and SYDVKM. CDR3 sequence reads: CASSFGAGNLGNSPLHF. Written as DNA, the CDR3 is TGTGCCAGCAGTTTCGGAGCGGGAAATCTCGGTAATTCACCCCTCCACTTT.

This clone was observed once. The rearrangement joins TRBV7-9 to TRBJ1-2; tentatively, D is TRBD1 (5 bases). The CDR3 consists of 15 residues. CDR1 is SEHNR and CDR2 is FQNEAQ in the germline V gene (reference sequence). V was cut by 5 bases and J by 6 bases, with 19 bases left in between. As DNA, the CDR3 is TGTGCCAGCAGCCACCCGGGGCCAGGGAGGGATGGCTACACCTTC. Translated, it gives CASSHPGPGRDGYTF.

The chain couples TRBV5-4 to TRBJ2-2; possible D gene TRBD2, 5 bases. CDR3 size: 14 residues. V lost 1 base and J 6 bases, leaving 10 bases between the germline ends. Germline V gives CDR1 SGHNT, CDR2 YYREEE (reference sequence). DNA for the CDR3: TGTGCCAGCAGCTTGATCAGCGGCCCCGGGGAGCTGTTTTTT. As protein: CASSLISGPGELFF.

Only a few counts were recorded for this clone. The gene calls are TRBV20-1 and TRBJ1-2; D not resolved. V lost 4 bases and J 7 bases, leaving 13 bases between the germline ends. Germline V gene sequence: CDR1 DFQATT, CDR2 SNEGSKA (reference sequence). This CDR3 contains 12 residues. The CDR3 DNA sequence: TGCAGTGCTACTGAGACCGCGGCTGGCTACACCTTC. Translated, it gives CSATETAAGYTF.

V gene TRBV6-6 combines with J gene TRBJ1-1; D unclear. CDR1 is MNHNY, CDR2 SVGAGI, per germline (reference sequence). CDR3 length: 15 amino acids. V lost 6 bases to trimming and J lost 1 base, with 15 bases between them. The CDR3 bases are TGTGCCAGCAGGCCAATAGACCGGGGGAACACTGAAGCTTTCTTT. Protein sequence: CASRPIDRGNTEAFF.

V gene TRBV18 combines with J gene TRBJ2-5; 7 bases are a match to TRBD2. Per germline, CDR1 KGHSH and CDR2 LQKENI. The CDR3 is made up of 15 amino acids. V gave up 4 bases and J gave up 4 bases; unmatched junction bases: 9. CDR3 sequence reads: CASSRGGRDVETQYF. Here the CDR3 DNA reads TGTGCCAGCTCACGGGGCGGGAGAGACGTAGAGACCCAGTACTTC.

This sequence joins TRBV5-1 and TRBJ2-3, with D possibly being TRBD2 (6 bases). Germline-derived CDR1 and CDR2 are SGHRS and YFSETQ. V was trimmed by 0 bases and J by 0 bases, leaving 14 bases between them. This CDR3 is 17 amino acids long. In DNA, the CDR3 is TGCGCCAGCAGCTTGGTAGGGCTAGCGACTAGCACAGATACGCAGTATTTT. Translation: CASSLVGLATSTDTQYF. The full variable domain, in which reference TRBV5-1 and TRBJ2-3 provide the parts outside the CDR3, is KAGVTQTPRYLIKTRGQQVTLSCSPISGHRSVSWYQQTPGQGLQFLFEYFSETQRNKGNFPGRFSGRQFSNSRSEMNVSTLELGDSALYLCASSLVGLATSTDTQYFGPGTRLTVL.

The chain links TRBV18 to TRBJ2-1; TRBD1 agrees at 8 bases. Trimming at V came to 5 bases and at J to 4 bases, leaving 7 bases not matched to a gene. This CDR3 contains 15 residues. Germline lookup yields CDR1 KGHSH and CDR2 LQKENI. The CDR3 nucleotides are TGTGCCAGCTCAACCGGGACAGGTGGATACAATGAGCAGTTCTTC. Encoded protein: CASSTGTGGYNEQFF.

The chain carries TRBV27 and TRBJ1-6, with 9 nucleotides matching TRBD1. This CDR3 has 15 amino acids. Germline V lookup: CDR1 MNHEY, CDR2 SMNVEV (reference sequence). V shed 3 bases, J shed 7 bases, and the junction held 4 bases outside the gene matches. CDR3 DNA sequence: TGTGCCAGCAGTTTCAGGACAGGGGTGAATTCACCCCTCCACTTT. It translates to CASSFRTGVNSPLHF.

This clone was counted only a few times. This rearrangement joins TRBV28 to TRBJ1-6, with D perhaps matching TRBD1 (6 bases). V lost 6 bases, J lost 6 bases, and 12 bases lay in between. CDR3 size: 14 residues. The germline gives CDR1 MDHEN, CDR2 SYDVKM. The DNA of the CDR3 is TGTGCCAGCAGCACCGGGACAATTAATTCACCCCTCCACTTT. This translates into CASSTGTINSPLHF.

The gene calls are TRBV4-3 and TRBJ1-2, with D unresolved. The CDR3 is made up of 15 amino acids. Trimming cost V 0 bases and J 3 bases, with 11 bases left between them. The germline V gene encodes CDR1 LGHNA and CDR2 YSLEER. The CDR3 nucleotides are TGCGCCAGCAGCCAAGAATATCCAGGCCACTATGGCTACACCTTC. Its translation is CASSQEYPGHYGYTF.

The V and J genes are TRBV7-9 and TRBJ2-3; a weak D match, TRBD2 (7 bases). Germline values: CDR1 SEHNR, CDR2 FQNEAQ (reference sequence). The CDR3 sequence is 16 residues long. V was clipped by 0 bases and J by 1 base, with 11 bases between them. Here the CDR3 DNA reads TGTGCCAGCAGCTTAGCGAGAGGGGGGGGCACAGATACGCAGTATTTT. It is translated as CASSLARGGGTDTQYF.

Only one count was recorded for this clone. The J gene is TRBJ2-5, the V gene TRBV3-1 (or the pseudogene TRBV3-2); D not resolved. V was cut by 6 bases and J by 6 bases, with 14 bases left in between. The CDR3 consists of 13 residues. Germline CDR1 and CDR2: LGHDT and YNNKEL (reference sequence). The DNA of the CDR3 is TGTGCCAGCAGATCTTACGGGTGGAAGACCCAGTACTTC. Its protein is CASRSYGWKTQYF.

This chain uses TRBV9 with TRBJ1-5, with 9 bases identical to TRBD1. V shed 3 bases and J 6 bases; nucleotides not matched to a gene: 4. CDR3 length: 14 amino acids. Per germline, CDR1 SGDLS and CDR2 YYNGEE. The CDR3 region is CASSGDRATQPQHF. The CDR3, as DNA: TGTGCCAGCAGCGGGGACAGGGCCACTCAGCCCCAGCATTTT.

V gene TRBV28 combines with J gene TRBJ2-7; the match to TRBD2 covers 9 bases. The ends lost 2 bases at V and 5 bases at J; junction bases unmatched: 10. This CDR3 region has 16 residues. Germline CDR1 is MDHEN and CDR2 is SYDVKM. The CDR3 is CASSLAGGVRGDEQYF. The CDR3 bases are TGTGCCAGCAGTTTAGCGGGAGGGGTACGTGGAGACGAGCAGTACTTC.

The gene calls are TRBV6-5 and TRBJ2-3; D may be TRBD1 (5 bases). The CDR3 loop spans 14 amino acids. CDR1 is MNHEY, CDR2 SVGAGI, per germline. V was cut by 5 bases and J by 2 bases, with 11 bases left in between. CDR3 amino acids: CASSTRQYTDTQYF. DNA of the CDR3: TGTGCCAGCAGTACCCGACAGTACACAGATACGCAGTATTTT.

CDR3 sequence: CSGVTGNTEAFF. In DNA, the CDR3 is TGCAGCGGAGTGACAGGGAACACTGAAGCTTTCTTT. The chain combines TRBV29-1 with TRBJ1-1, with D possibly matching TRBD1 (6 bases). V was cut by 7 bases and J by 1 base, with 10 bases left in between. Per the germline V gene, CDR1 is SQVTM and CDR2 is ANQGSEA. CDR3 length: 12 residues.

The CDR3 coding sequence is TGTGCCAGCAGCTTGTTAGGGGGCCATGGCTACACCTTC. Translating it yields CASSLLGGHGYTF. The chain combines TRBV5-4 with TRBJ1-2; 7 nucleotides align to TRBD1. This CDR3 region has 13 residues. Per the germline V gene, CDR1 is SGHNT and CDR2 is YYREEE (reference sequence). V gave up 1 base and J gave up 6 bases; unmatched junction bases: 3.

The J gene is TRBJ1-4, the V gene TRBV15, with D possibly being TRBD1 (5 bases). This CDR3 is built from 14 residues. Trimming took off 3 bases at V and 8 bases at J, with 13 bases between the two ends. The germline V gene encodes CDR1 LNHNV and CDR2 YYDKDF (reference sequence). The CDR3 region has the DNA TGTGCCACCAGCAGGGGGGAAGGAGGGGAAAAACTGTTTTTT. Its translation: CATSRGEGGEKLFF.

This clone was observed a few times. This sequence joins TRBV12-3 or TRBV12-4 and TRBJ2-1, with D uncertain. Between the trimmed V and J ends, which lost 6 bases and 1 base, there was a span of 7 bases. CDR3 length: 13 residues. The CDR3 sequence is CASRYSSYNEQFF. CDR3 DNA: TGTGCCAGCAGGTACAGTTCCTACAATGAGCAGTTCTTC.

This chain links TRBV6-5 with TRBJ1-5; D gene unclear. The CDR3 is 13 residues long. Germline loops: CDR1 MNHEY, CDR2 SVGAGI. V lost 5 bases to trimming and J lost 6 bases, with 11 bases between them. This CDR3 is CASSPLSGQPQHF. The CDR3 DNA sequence: TGTGCCAGCAGTCCCCTCAGCGGTCAGCCCCAGCATTTT.

The J gene is TRBJ1-6, the V gene TRBV3-1 (or the pseudogene TRBV3-2), with 9 bases aligning to TRBD1. CDR3 size: 20 residues. Losses at the gene ends were 4 bases for V and 1 base for J; bases not matched to a gene: 14. Germline V gene sequence: CDR1 LGHDT, CDR2 YNNKEL (reference sequence). The CDR3 region has the DNA TGTGCCAGCAGCCTCTACCGGACAGGGGCCCTGGGATCCTATAATTCACCCCTCCACTTT. As protein: CASSLYRTGALGSYNSPLHF.

This chain joins TRBV7-2 and TRBJ2-2; a possible D gene is TRBD2 (7 bases). V shed 7 bases and J shed 4 bases, with 10 bases lying between them. The CDR3 covers 13 residues. CDR1 SGHTA and CDR2 FQGNSA come from the germline V gene. The CDR3 nucleotides read TGTGCCAGCAACAGGGAGGGCACCGGGGAGCTGTTTTTT. This encodes CASNREGTGELFF.

V usage is TRBV19 and J usage is TRBJ2-2, with a weak D call TRBD1 (5 bases). This CDR3 contains 16 residues. V was pared by 3 bases and J by 4 bases, with 15 bases between. CDR1 is LNHDA, CDR2 SQIVND, per germline (reference sequence). Here the CDR3 reads CASSIGPRTSTGELFF. For the CDR3, the DNA is TGTGCCAGTAGTATCGGGCCCCGGACATCCACCGGGGAGCTGTTTTTT.

About this clone: Within the sample, other DNA sequences also encode this same CDR3. The gene calls are TRBV11-2 and TRBJ2-5, with 10 nucleotides matching TRBD1. Germline V gene lookup returns CDR1 SGHAT and CDR2 FQNNGV. The CDR3 covers 14 residues. V shed 3 bases and J 5 bases; nucleotides not matched to a gene: 3. The CDR3: CASSFSGQGETQYF. Written as DNA, the CDR3 is TGTGCCAGCAGCTTTTCGGGACAGGGGGAGACCCAGTACTTC.